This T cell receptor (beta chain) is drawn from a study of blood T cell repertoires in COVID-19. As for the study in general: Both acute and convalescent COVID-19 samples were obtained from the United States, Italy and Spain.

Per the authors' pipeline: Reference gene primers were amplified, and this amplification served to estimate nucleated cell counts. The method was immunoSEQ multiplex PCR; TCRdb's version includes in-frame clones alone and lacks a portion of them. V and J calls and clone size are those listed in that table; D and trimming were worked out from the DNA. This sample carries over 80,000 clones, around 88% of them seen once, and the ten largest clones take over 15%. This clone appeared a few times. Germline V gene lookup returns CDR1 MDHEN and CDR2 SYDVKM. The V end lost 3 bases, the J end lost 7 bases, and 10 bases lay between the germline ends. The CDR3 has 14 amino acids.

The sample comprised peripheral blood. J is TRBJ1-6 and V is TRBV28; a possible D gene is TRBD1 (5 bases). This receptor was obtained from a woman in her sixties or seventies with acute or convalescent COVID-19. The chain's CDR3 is CASSLTGANSPLHF. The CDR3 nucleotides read TGTGCCAGCAGTTTGACTGGGGCCAATTCACCCCTCCACTTT.